This entry lists 13 T cell receptor beta chains sequenced from one sample in a study of neoadjuvant anti-PD-1 for oral cavity cancer. Repertoires were generated with immunoSEQ multiplex PCR, while TCRdb's copy carries only in-frame clones and drops some. The table records around 13,000 clones, about 77% of them present only once. Time point here: after neoadjuvant nivolumab, at surgical resection. The material sequenced was PBMCs, taken after nivolumab (anti-PD-1) treatment. These receptors originate from a person between 40 and 79 years old with oral cavity squamous cell carcinoma.

This rearrangement joins TRBV15 to TRBJ1-2; TRBD1 aligns across 8 bases. V lost 1 base and J lost 6; bases outside the gene matches: 10. Germline V CDR1 and CDR2: LNHNV, YYDKDF (reference sequence). The CDR3 has 16 residues. CDR3 in amino acids: CATSRGDGRGRDGYTF. CDR3 DNA sequence: TGTGCCACCAGCAGAGGGGATGGCAGGGGGCGCGATGGCTACACCTTC.

V usage is TRBV5-1 and J usage is TRBJ1-4; possible D gene TRBD1, 6 bases. Germline-derived CDR1 and CDR2 are SGHRS and YFSETQ. The CDR3 is 16 residues long. V lost 0 bases and J lost 8, with 17 bases in between. CDR3 amino acids: CASSLGSGGAKEKLFF. In DNA form, the CDR3 reads TGCGCCAGCAGCTTGGGGTCGGGGGGCGCAAAAGAAAAACTGTTTTTT.

The gene calls are TRBV5-4 and TRBJ2-3; a possible D gene is TRBD1 (5 bases). The CDR3 has 14 residues. The V end lost 7 bases, the J end lost 0 bases, and 12 bases lay between the germline ends. Looked up from germline, CDR1 is SGHNT and CDR2 is YYREEE (reference sequence). CDR3 nucleotides: TGTGCCAGCTCGAGGCAGGGAAGCACAGATACGCAGTATTTT. It translates to CASSRQGSTDTQYF.

The rearrangement uses TRBV5-1 and TRBJ1-3, with D hard to call. There are 13 residues in the CDR3. V dropped 1 base and J dropped 4 bases, with 6 bases sitting between them. Germline CDR1 reads SGHRS; CDR2 reads YFSETQ. This CDR3 reads CASSLNRGNTIYF. The DNA for the CDR3 is TGCGCCAGCAGCTTGAACAGAGGAAACACCATATATTTT. Supplemented by reference TRBV5-1 and TRBJ1-3, the full variable domain reads KAGVTQTPRYLIKTRGQQVTLSCSPISGHRSVSWYQQTPGQGLQFLFEYFSETQRNKGNFPGRFSGRQFSNSRSEMNVSTLELGDSALYLCASSLNRGNTIYFGEGSWLTVV.

This clone occurred once. The chain couples TRBV6-1 to TRBJ2-3; 11 bases are shared with TRBD2. V lost 2 bases, J lost 0 bases, and 1 base stayed unmatched. This CDR3 comprises 16 residues. Germline assignment: CDR1 MNHNS and CDR2 SASEGT. In DNA form, the CDR3 reads TGTGCCAGCAGTGAATGGACTAGCGGGAGCACAGATACGCAGTATTTT. This sequence encodes CASSEWTSGSTDTQYF.

The chain links TRBV5-1 to TRBJ1-3, with a possible D match to TRBD1 (5 bases). Looked up from germline, CDR1 is SGHRS and CDR2 is YFSETQ. The CDR3 totals 16 residues. V was pared by 0 bases and J by 3 bases, with 13 bases between. CDR3 region: CASSLAGGDYGNTIYF. The CDR3 nucleotides read TGCGCCAGCAGCTTGGCGGGGGGAGACTATGGAAACACCATATATTTT.

This chain uses TRBV5-1 with TRBJ2-2; D uncertain. The CDR3 runs 16 residues. Germline loops: CDR1 SGHRS, CDR2 YFSETQ. The V and J ends lost 4 bases and 1 base respectively, with 14 bases between them. DNA for the CDR3: TGCGCCAGCAGCCCCCGGCCCACCGGGAACACCGGGGAGCTGTTTTTT. Residues: CASSPRPTGNTGELFF.

The chain has TRBV9 and TRBJ1-4, with 8 bases that match TRBD1. J was trimmed by 5 bases and V by 0 bases; bases with no gene match: 12. This CDR3 comprises 18 residues. Per germline, CDR1 SGDLS and CDR2 YYNGEE. The CDR3 protein is CASSVGYFGRQGNEKLFF. CDR3 DNA sequence: TGTGCCAGCAGCGTAGGATATTTTGGGCGACAGGGGAATGAAAAACTGTTTTTT. Full variable domain (rest looked up from reference TRBV9 and TRBJ1-4): DSGVTQTPKHLITATGQRVTLRCSPRSGDLSVYWYQQSLDQGLQFLIQYYNGEERAKGNILERFSAQQFPDLHSELNLSSLELGDSALYFCASSVGYFGRQGNEKLFFGSGTQLSVL.

V gene TRBV10-3 combines with J gene TRBJ1-5; D gene unclear. The CDR3 runs to 15 residues. Germline lookup yields CDR1 ENHRY and CDR2 SYGVKD. V was trimmed by 3 bases and J by 1 base, leaving 10 bases between them. CDR3 sequence (DNA): TGTGCCATCAGTGAAAGGAAAGCAAGCAATCAGCCCCAGCATTTT. Amino acids: CAISERKASNQPQHF.

The J gene is TRBJ1-4, the V gene TRBV6-6; 10 nucleotides align to TRBD1. CDR3 length equals 13 residues. The ends lost 11 bases at V and 8 bases at J; junction bases unmatched: 8. From germline, CDR1 is MNHNY and CDR2 SVGAGI (reference sequence). The CDR3 reads CAATGTGEEKLFF. For the CDR3, the DNA is TGTGCCGCTACGGGGACAGGGGAGGAAAAACTGTTTTTT.

The chain carries TRBV27 and TRBJ2-6, with TRBD1 matching 8 bases. CDR1 MNHEY and CDR2 SMNVEV come from the germline V gene (reference sequence). The V gene end was trimmed by 6 bases and the J gene end by 0 bases; junction bases not matched to a gene: 7. CDR3 length: 17 residues. The CDR3 sequence: CASSRQGPLSGANVLTF. CDR3 nucleotide sequence: TGTGCCAGCAGCAGACAGGGGCCCCTCTCTGGGGCCAACGTCCTGACTTTC.

The gene calls are TRBV9 and TRBJ2-2; 10 bases fit TRBD2. The germline V gene has CDR1 SGDLS and CDR2 YYNGEE. This CDR3 has 15 amino acids. The trim removed 3 bases at V and 4 bases at J, leaving 3 bases unmatched. CDR3 in DNA: TGTGCCAGCAGCGCGGGACTAGCGATCACCGGGGAGCTGTTTTTT. Protein sequence: CASSAGLAITGELFF.

The chain links TRBV6-1 to TRBJ1-1; D gene ambiguous. Looked up from germline, CDR1 is MNHNS and CDR2 is SASEGT. CDR3 length: 14 residues. Trimming pared 1 base from V and 0 bases from J, leaving 6 bases between. Here the CDR3 reads CASSEGVMNTEAFF. DNA for the CDR3: TGTGCCAGCAGTGAAGGGGTGATGAACACTGAAGCTTTCTTT.